These T cell receptor beta chains were read from a single sample in a study of blood T cell repertoires in COVID-19. TCRdb's copy holds only in-frame clones and misses some; the assay was immunoSEQ multiplex PCR. The sample lists 200,000 or so clones, roughly four fifths seen once, with 5.5% to 7.5% in the top ten. Source material: peripheral blood. All receptors come from a woman in her 40s with acute or convalescent COVID-19. Both conserved end residues are part of each CDR3. The D gene is left open where the match is weak. The size of a clone is reported for some rows only, either as once, few or many, or as a class for expanded clones.

d_gene | abundance | j_gene | v_gene | CDR3aa | CDR3nt
TRBD1 | once | TRBJ1-5 | TRBV7-2 | CASSLAGGVNQPQHF | TGTGCCAGCAGCTTAGCAGGGGGCGTCAATCAGCCCCAGCATTTT
NA | NA | TRBJ1-4 | TRBV27 | CASRLDRANEKLFF | TGTGCCAGCAGACTGGACAGAGCTAATGAAAAACTGTTTTTT
TRBD1 | few | TRBJ1-6 | TRBV6-4 | CARPQGRRNSPLHF | TGTGCCAGACCACAGGGGAGGCGAAATTCACCCCTCCACTTT
TRBD1 | few | TRBJ2-7 | TRBV18 | CASSKGDSYEQYF | TGTGCCAGCTCAAAGGGGGACAGCTACGAGCAGTACTTC
NA | NA | TRBJ1-2 | TRBV30 | CAWSDAGAYGYTF | TGTGCCTGGAGTGATGCGGGGGCCTATGGCTACACCTTC
TRBD1 | NA | TRBJ2-7 | TRBV27 | CASNGDRGGSYEQYF | TGTGCCAGCAATGGGGACAGGGGAGGTTCCTACGAGCAGTACTTC
NA | NA | TRBJ1-1 | TRBV2 | CASSSDRRQNTEAFF | TGTGCCAGCAGTTCCGACAGGCGACAAAACACTGAAGCTTTCTTT
NA | NA | TRBJ2-7 | TRBV30 | CACSQGSYEQYF | TGTGCCTGTTCCCAGGGTTCCTACGAGCAGTACTTC
TRBD1 | NA | TRBJ2-7 | TRBV30 | CAWTRTGGIYEQYF | TGTGCCTGGACGCGGACAGGGGGAATTTACGAGCAGTACTTC
NA | NA | TRBJ1-5 | TRBV6-5 | CASERGNQPQHF | TGTGCCAGCGAGAGGGGGAATCAGCCCCAGCATTTT
TRBD2 | NA | TRBJ2-5 | TRBV5-1 | CASSPPGLAGGETQYF | TGCGCCAGCAGCCCGCCGGGACTAGCGGGAGGCGAGACCCAGTACTTC
NA | NA | TRBJ1-5 | TRBV12-3/TRBV12-4 | CASSVRGGQPQHF | TGTGCCAGCAGTGTCAGGGGAGGGCAGCCCCAGCATTTT
NA | NA | TRBJ2-4 | TRBV7-9 | CASSPGQLIQYF | TGTGCCAGCAGCCCAGGACAACTGATTCAGTACTTC
TRBD1 | NA | TRBJ1-1 | TRBV10-2 | CASKLTGGDTEAFF | TGCGCCAGCAAATTAACAGGGGGTGACACTGAAGCTTTCTTT
NA | NA | TRBJ2-7 | TRBV4-1 | CASSQGRDFNAPYEQYF | TGCGCCAGCAGCCAAGGGAGGGACTTCAACGCACCCTACGAGCAGTACTTC
NA | NA | TRBJ2-1 | TRBV19 | CASTTGVWNEQFF | TGTGCCAGTACGACGGGGGTGTGGAATGAGCAGTTCTTC
TRBD1 | NA | TRBJ1-5 | TRBV7-9 | CASSSHGTGGSGNQPQHF | TGTGCCAGCAGCTCCCATGGGACAGGGGGGAGCGGCAATCAGCCCCAGCATTTT
TRBD2 | NA | TRBJ2-1 | TRBV5-1 | CASSTSGGDSYNEQFF | TGCGCCAGCAGCACGAGCGGGGGCGACTCCTACAATGAGCAGTTCTTC
NA | NA | TRBJ1-5 | TRBV27 | CAGTGIDQPQHF | TGTGCCGGCACAGGGATAGATCAGCCCCAGCATTTT
TRBD1 | NA | TRBJ2-6 | TRBV18 | CASSPRTRGQGWSGANVLTF | TGTGCCAGCTCACCTCGGACAAGGGGACAGGGTTGGTCTGGGGCCAACGTCCTGACTTTC
TRBD1 | NA | TRBJ1-6 | TRBV9 | CASSAPGQFIF | TGTGCCAGCAGCGCCCCGGGACAGTTCATTTTT
TRBD1 | NA | TRBJ1-6 | TRBV7-9 | CASSSGTGTGWSPLHF | TGTGCCAGCAGCTCGGGAACCGGGACAGGGTGGTCACCCCTCCACTTT
NA | once | TRBJ2-1 | TRBV19 | CASSIVPGTPYNEQFF | TGTGCCAGTAGTATAGTGCCCGGGACACCTTACAATGAGCAGTTCTTC
NA | NA | TRBJ1-3 | TRBV2 | CASTAGGGNTIYF | TGTGCCAGCACGGCGGGAGGAGGAAACACCATATATTTT
NA | NA | TRBJ2-7 | TRBV3-1/TRBV3-2 | CASSPLTVSYEQYF | TGTGCCAGCAGCCCTCTCACAGTCTCCTACGAGCAGTACTTC
NA | NA | TRBJ1-2 | TRBV5-6 | CASSLANRAIYGYTF | TGTGCCAGCAGCTTGGCCAACAGGGCAATCTATGGCTACACCTTC
NA | NA | TRBJ1-1 | TRBV14 | CASSQVLGGYTEAFF | TGTGCCAGCAGCCAAGTGCTAGGGGGATACACTGAAGCTTTCTTT
TRBD1 | NA | TRBJ1-6 | TRBV19 | CASSINRAGGSPLHF | TGTGCCAGTAGTATTAACCGGGCAGGGGGTTCACCCCTCCACTTT
NA | NA | TRBJ2-1 | TRBV5-1 | CASSSSSGTPKGVSSYNEQFF | TGCGCCAGCAGCTCTTCTTCCGGGACCCCAAAGGGGGTAAGCTCCTACAATGAGCAGTTCTTC
NA | NA | TRBJ2-7 | TRBV11-2 | CASSQGQSTYEQYF | TGTGCCAGCAGCCAGGGGCAGAGTACCTACGAGCAGTACTTC